Presented here are 13 T cell receptor beta chains from one specimen sequenced in a study of circulating CD8 cells and anti-PD-1 response in melanoma. Each library started from roughly 16 ng of total RNA using the QIAseq Immune Repertoire TCR panel. One entry per CDR3 protein results from TCRdb running MiXCR on the reads. The table lists roughly 400 distinct CDR3 sequences, 10% of them singletons, with about two fifths in the top ten. From live CD3+CD8+TCRalphabeta+ cells, four PD-1 and/or TIGIT subsets were sorted. The sample in question was CD8+ T cells from PBMCs, obtained at baseline or after one month of anti-PD-1 therapy (not recorded which). Source of these receptors: a human donor with melanoma.

In this sample, this clonotype is large. This chain links TRBV7-2 with TRBJ2-7; 7 positions agree with TRBD1. V shed 1 base, J shed 0 bases, and the junction held 6 bases outside the gene matches. CDR1 is SGHTA, CDR2 FQGNSA, per germline. The CDR3 covers 16 residues. CDR3: CASSLEGAGRSYEQYF. The CDR3 nucleotides read TGTGCCAGCAGCTTAGAGGGGGCGGGCCGCTCCTACGAGCAGTACTTC.

On this clonotype: With a far larger clone one base away, a read error is the likely cause. This chain uses TRBV7-8 with TRBJ2-3; 8 bases match TRBD2. Germline CDR1 is SGHVS and CDR2 is FQNEAQ. The CDR3 sequence is 15 residues long. The CDR3 is CASSRLALSADAQYF. The CDR3 DNA sequence: TGTGCCAGCAGCCGACTAGCGCTTTCAGCAGATGCGCAGTATTTT.

This clonotype counts as large. The chain uses TRBV7-3 and TRBJ2-3, with unresolved D. Germline V gene data show CDR1 as SGHTA and CDR2 as FQGTGA. The CDR3 is 14 amino acids. Trimming took 5 bases from V and 0 from J, leaving 9 bases between them. CDR3 in amino acids: CASSPARSTDTQYF. DNA for the CDR3: TGTGCCAGCAGCCCCGCGCGAAGCACAGATACGCAGTATTTT.

This clonotype has just a few counts. This may be a read error: a much more frequent sequence differs by one nucleotide. The missing conserved phenylalanine or tryptophan at the end of this CDR3 makes a read error likely. The chain couples TRBV2 to TRBJ2-5, with D possibly being TRBD2 (5 bases). Germline V gives CDR1 SNHLY, CDR2 FYNNEI. Trimming pared 0 bases from V and 1 base from J, leaving 15 bases between. The CDR3 runs 17 residues. CDR3 residues: CASSEAAESGSQETQYL. Written as DNA, the CDR3 is TGTGCCAGCAGTGAAGCGGCGGAAAGCGGTTCCCAAGAGACCCAGTACCTC.

Within the sample, this clonotype is large (0.1 to 1%). The chain links TRBV7-3 to TRBJ2-1; 9 bases align to TRBD2. Germline V gene lookup returns CDR1 SGHTA and CDR2 FQGTGA. The CDR3 length is 15 residues. J gave up 7 bases and V 3 bases, and 7 bases lay outside the gene matches. CDR3 DNA: TGTGCCAGCAGCTTGGTAATAGCGGGAGTTAATGAGCAGTTCTTC. Protein product: CASSLVIAGVNEQFF.

This clonotype qualifies as large (0.1 to 1%). The chain employs TRBV28 and TRBJ2-2; D gene unclear. The germline V gene encodes CDR1 MDHEN and CDR2 SYDVKM. Trimming stripped 3 bases from V and 3 bases from J, with 5 bases between. CDR3 length: 13 residues. The CDR3 loop is CASSFEYTGELFF. In DNA form, the CDR3 reads TGTGCCAGCAGTTTTGAGTACACCGGGGAGCTGTTTTTT.

In this sample, this clonotype is large. V and J are TRBV19 and TRBJ2-1, with no clear D. Trimming removed 7 bases from V and 3 bases from J, with 10 bases in between. Germline-derived CDR1 and CDR2 are LNHDA and SQIVND (reference sequence). This CDR3 is 13 amino acids long. CDR3 DNA sequence: TGTGCCAGTAAGGAAACATACTACAATGAGCAGTTCTTC. This translates into CASKETYYNEQFF.

By share of the sample, this clonotype is medium-sized. CDR3 residues: CASSFNLNTQYF. DNA for the CDR3: TGTGCCAGCAGTTTTAACCTGAATACGCAGTATTTT. This rearrangement joins TRBV28 to TRBJ2-3; D remains unclear. This CDR3 is 12 amino acids long. V lost 3 bases to trimming and J lost 7 bases, with 8 bases between them. Germline V gene data show CDR1 as MDHEN and CDR2 as SYDVKM.

Turning to this clonotype: A much larger clonotype is one base distant, so this may be a read error. The chain couples TRBV11-2 to TRBJ2-7; 9 nucleotides match TRBD1. CDR1 is SGHAT, CDR2 FQNNGV, per germline. Germline trimming cut 6 bases from V and 6 bases from J; bases unmatched to any gene: 12. The CDR3 sequence is 15 residues long. The CDR3: CASRPIDRGDSEQYF. In nucleotides, the CDR3 is TGTGCCAGCAGACCCATAGACAGGGGGGACAGCGAGCAGTACTTC. The whole variable domain, filled in from reference TRBV11-2 and TRBJ2-7, reads EAGVAQSPRYKIIEKRQSVAFWCNPISGHATLYWYQQILGQGPKLLIQFQNNGVVDDSQLPKDRFSAERLKGVDSTLKIQPAKLEDSAVYLCASRPIDRGDSEQYFGPGTRLTVT.

This clonotype counts as large. V and J are TRBV7-3 and TRBJ2-1, with 13 bases identical to TRBD2. The CDR3 covers 15 residues. The V gene end was trimmed by 5 bases and the J gene end by 8 bases; junction bases not matched to a gene: 6. CDR1 and CDR2 from the germline V gene are SGHTA and FQGTGA. The CDR3 nucleotides read TGTGCCAGCAGCCGACTAGCGGGAGGTACAGATGAGCAGTTCTTC. Amino acids: CASSRLAGGTDEQFF. The variable domain in full, completed from reference TRBV7-3 and TRBJ2-1, reads GAGVSQTPSNKVTEKGKYVELRCDPISGHTALYWYRQSLGQGPEFLIYFQGTGAADDSGLPNDRFFAVRPEGSVSTLKIQRTERGDSAVYLCASSRLAGGTDEQFFGPGTRLTVL.

Relative to its sample, this clonotype is hyperexpanded. The CDR3 nucleotides are TGTGCCAGCAGCCCGGTCCAAAGCTCCTACGAGCAGTACTTC. This encodes CASSPVQSSYEQYF. This chain uses TRBV2 with TRBJ2-7; D is unclear. Deletions cut 6 bases from V and 0 bases from J, with 12 bases between. The CDR3 contains 14 residues. The germline V gene encodes CDR1 SNHLY and CDR2 FYNNEI.

This clonotype was seen just once. The rearrangement joins TRBV2 to TRBJ2-1; TRBD2 agrees at 8 bases. Germline trimming cut 2 bases from V and 0 bases from J; bases unmatched to any gene: 15. Germline V gives CDR1 SNHLY, CDR2 FYNNEI. The CDR3 length is 20 residues. CDR3 loop: CASSESGLLSGGLSYNEQFF. The CDR3, as DNA: TGTGCCAGCAGTGAATCTGGGCTCTTAAGCGGGGGTCTCTCCTACAATGAGCAGTTCTTC.

This clonotype was counted a few times. The gene calls are TRBV20-1 and TRBJ2-3; 12 bases agree with TRBD2. The CDR3 covers 15 residues. Trimming took 3 bases from V and 3 from J; bases not matched to a gene: 4. The germline CDR1 and CDR2 sequences are DFQATT and SNEGSKA (reference sequence). In DNA, the CDR3 is TGCAGTGCTAGCCGACTAGCGGGAGTAACAGATACGCAGTATTTT. This gives the protein CSASRLAGVTDTQYF.